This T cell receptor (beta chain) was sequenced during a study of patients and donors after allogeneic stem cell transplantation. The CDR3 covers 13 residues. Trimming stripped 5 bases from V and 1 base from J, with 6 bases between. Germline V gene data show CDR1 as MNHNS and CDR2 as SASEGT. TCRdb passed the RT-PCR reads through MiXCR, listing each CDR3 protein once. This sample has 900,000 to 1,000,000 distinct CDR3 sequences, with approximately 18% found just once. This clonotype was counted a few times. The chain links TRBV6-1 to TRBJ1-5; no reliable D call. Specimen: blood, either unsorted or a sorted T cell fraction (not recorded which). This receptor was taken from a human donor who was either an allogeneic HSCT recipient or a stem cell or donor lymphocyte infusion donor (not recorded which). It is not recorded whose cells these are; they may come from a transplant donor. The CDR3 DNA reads TGTGCCAGCAGTCGACACAGCAATCAGCCCCAGCATTTT. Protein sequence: CASSRHSNQPQHF.